Following are 9 T cell receptor beta chains from one sample sequenced in a study of T cell responses to AZD1222 COVID-19 vaccine. TCRdb's table, derived via immunoSEQ multiplex PCR, lists solely in-frame clones and lacks some. The sample has some 87,000 clones, roughly nine tenths seen once. Here the sequenced sample was peripheral blood, taken on day 0 of AZD1222 vaccination. These receptors originate from an adult in good health.

V and J are TRBV10-2 and TRBJ2-5; 7 bases map to TRBD2. The CDR3 runs to 14 residues. Germline V CDR1 and CDR2: WSHSY, SAAADI. The V and J ends lost 3 bases and 7 bases, in that order; junction bases with no gene match: 8. CDR3 residues: CASSEMSREGTQYF. CDR3 DNA: TGCGCCAGCAGTGAAATGTCCAGGGAGGGGACCCAGTACTTC.

V usage is TRBV11-2 and J usage is TRBJ2-5, with D possibly being TRBD1 (6 bases). The CDR3 consists of 15 residues. Germline-derived CDR1 and CDR2 are SGHAT and FQNNGV. V shed 0 bases and J shed 1 base, with 9 bases lying between them. CDR3 protein: CASSLEGAIQETQYF. The CDR3 nucleotides are TGTGCCAGCAGCTTAGAGGGGGCTATCCAAGAGACCCAGTACTTC.

V usage is TRBV27 and J usage is TRBJ1-5; D is ambiguous. Trimming stripped 6 bases from V and 5 bases from J, with 11 bases between. Germline assignment: CDR1 MNHEY and CDR2 SMNVEV (reference sequence). The length of the CDR3 is 13 residues. CDR3 amino acids: CASRPREHQPQHF. DNA of the CDR3: TGTGCCAGCAGGCCCCGAGAACATCAGCCCCAGCATTTT.

This chain joins TRBV7-2 and TRBJ2-7, with unresolved D. Trimming took off 4 bases at V and 2 bases at J, with 12 bases between the two ends. This CDR3 is 14 amino acids long. Germline V gives CDR1 SGHTA, CDR2 FQGNSA. CDR3 sequence reads: CASSSRIGTYEQYF. CDR3 sequence (DNA): TGTGCCAGCAGCTCGCGCATTGGAACCTACGAGCAGTACTTC.

J is TRBJ2-3 and V is TRBV2; D gene uncertain. Germline CDR1 and CDR2: SNHLY and FYNNEI. V lost 2 bases, J lost 14 bases, and 11 bases lay in between. This CDR3 has 11 residues. CDR3 sequence: CASSEYGRLYF. In DNA, the CDR3 is TGTGCCAGCAGTGAATACGGCCGTCTGTATTTT.

This sequence joins TRBV6-2 or TRBV6-3 and TRBJ2-1; a weak D match, TRBD1 (6 bases). CDR1 and CDR2 (germline): MNHEY, SVGEGT. Trimming stripped 4 bases from V and 6 bases from J, with 19 bases between. This CDR3 spans 16 amino acids. CDR3: CASSSWTALGPNEQFF. The CDR3 DNA reads TGTGCCAGCAGTTCCTGGACAGCCCTTGGACCCAATGAGCAGTTCTTC.

This sequence joins TRBV7-9 and TRBJ2-1, with TRBD1 identical over 7 bases. Germline assignment: CDR1 SEHNR and CDR2 FQNEAQ (reference sequence). J lost 7 bases, V lost 1 base, and 7 bases had no gene match. This CDR3 has 15 amino acids. In nucleotides, the CDR3 is TGTGCCAGCAGCTTAGGGCAGGGGGTTGGAAATGAGCAGTTCTTC. It codes for CASSLGQGVGNEQFF.

The chain joins TRBV5-1 to TRBJ2-2; D uncertain. The CDR3 is 13 amino acids. The germline V and J ends were trimmed by 2 bases and 2 bases, with 4 bases remaining between them. CDR1 SGHRS and CDR2 YFSETQ come from the germline V gene. As DNA, the CDR3 is TGCGCCAGCAGCTTCGGTAACACCGGGGAGCTGTTTTTT. It codes for CASSFGNTGELFF.

This chain uses TRBV6-2 or TRBV6-3 with TRBJ1-1; D uncertain. V shed 5 bases and J shed 3 bases, with 13 bases lying between them. CDR1 MNHEY and CDR2 SVGEGT come from the germline V gene. The CDR3 runs 14 residues. The CDR3 here is CASSPPGWDTEAFF. CDR3 sequence (DNA): TGTGCCAGCAGTCCCCCGGGTTGGGACACTGAAGCTTTCTTT.